The TCR beta chain under discussion was sequenced for a study of cytomegalovirus exposure and HLA in healthy donors. The PCR ran on 60 Vbeta and 13 Jbeta primers. Measured with immunoSEQ multiplex PCR; TCRdb has only the in-frame clones, and not every one. This sample carries 110,000 to 150,000 clones, roughly 76% of them seen once, and the ten largest clones take around 1.4%. The CDR3 has 14 residues. Germline lookup yields CDR1 KGHSH and CDR2 LQKENI. V lost 6 bases and J 5 bases, leaving 17 bases between the germline ends. What was sequenced was PBMCs. The rearrangement joins TRBV18 to TRBJ2-7; no definite D call. The TCR sequence derives from a woman aged 40 to 50 in good health and CMV-seronegative. The CDR3 DNA reads TGTGCCAGCTCCCCGGAGTTGATTAAGAACGAGCAGTACTTC. This codes for CASSPELIKNEQYF.